This record concerns one TCR beta chain sequence. As yet, its antigen is unknown. These data originate in a study of T-cell memory formation after mild COVID-19. About the research overall: Largely, TCR clusters stayed within a single donor.

Study conclusions and caveats: Second-wave clones peaking on day 37 lacked confirmed SARS-CoV-2 specificity. Mostly located in CM and EM were contracting CD4+ clones, with contracting CD8+ clones located in EMRA.

From 5'RACE with constant-segment primers came TCR alpha and TCR beta cDNA libraries that carried sample barcodes and UMIs. TCRdb re-derived calls from the 5' RACE reads in MiXCR, one entry per CDR3 protein. The data contain about 260,000 distinct CDR3 sequences, about 16% of them singletons. The CDR3 runs 14 residues. Germline CDR1 and CDR2: LNHDA and SQIVND (reference sequence). Trimming removed 3 bases at V and 4 bases at J, with 12 bases between. The sequencing sample was made of PBMCs or a T cell subset sorted from them (not recorded which). The chain is built from TRBV19 and TRBJ1-2; D is unclear. The sequence derives from a man aged 18 to 35 who had mild COVID-19 (a few samples of this study predate the infection). Cell type and time point are not known. The CDR3 bases are TGTGCCAGTAGTATTAAGGGAACCGTCTATGGCTACACCTTC. It encodes CASSIKGTVYGYTF.